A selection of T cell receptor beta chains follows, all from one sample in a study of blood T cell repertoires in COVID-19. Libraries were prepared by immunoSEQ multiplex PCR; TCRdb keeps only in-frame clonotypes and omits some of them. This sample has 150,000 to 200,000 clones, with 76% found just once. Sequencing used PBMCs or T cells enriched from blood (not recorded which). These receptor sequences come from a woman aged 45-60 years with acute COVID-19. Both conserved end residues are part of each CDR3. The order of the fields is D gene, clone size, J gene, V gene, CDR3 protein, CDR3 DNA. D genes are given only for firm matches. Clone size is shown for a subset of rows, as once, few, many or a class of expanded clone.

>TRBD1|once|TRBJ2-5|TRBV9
CASSGGTAVQETQYF
TGTGCCAGCAGCGGAGGGACAGCTGTCCAAGAGACCCAGTACTTC
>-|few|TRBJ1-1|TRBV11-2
CASRPGGSSTEAFF
TGTGCCAGCAGGCCGGGGGGATCATCCACTGAAGCTTTCTTT
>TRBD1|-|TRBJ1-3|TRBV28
CASSLQGAQGNTIYF
TGTGCCAGCAGTTTACAGGGGGCTCAAGGAAACACCATATATTTT
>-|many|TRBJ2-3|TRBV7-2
CASSLVVEPTDTQYF
TGTGCCAGCAGCTTGGTGGTGGAGCCTACAGATACGCAGTATTTT
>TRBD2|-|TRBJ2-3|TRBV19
CASRDPGGGTTDTQYF
TGTGCCAGTCGAGACCCCGGCGGGGGAACCACAGATACGCAGTATTTT
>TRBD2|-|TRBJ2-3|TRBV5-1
CASSPAASGGPDTQYF
TGCGCCAGCAGCCCCGCCGCGAGCGGGGGACCAGATACGCAGTATTTT
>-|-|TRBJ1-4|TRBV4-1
CASSQFLSGKLFF
TGCGCCAGCAGCCAATTCCTGAGTGGAAAACTGTTTTTT
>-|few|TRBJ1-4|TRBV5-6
CASSLRGGNEKLFF
TGTGCCAGCAGCTTGCGGGGGGGTAATGAAAAACTGTTTTTT
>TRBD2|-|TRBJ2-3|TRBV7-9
CASSSPGLATDTQYF
TGTGCCAGCAGCTCACCGGGACTAGCTACAGATACGCAGTATTTT
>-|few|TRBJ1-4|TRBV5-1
CASSPTQGTNEKLFF
TGCGCCAGCAGCCCTACTCAGGGGACTAATGAAAAACTGTTTTTT
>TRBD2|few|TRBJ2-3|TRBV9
CASSESGARTDTQYF
TGTGCCAGCAGCGAGAGCGGGGCGCGGACAGATACGCAGTATTTT
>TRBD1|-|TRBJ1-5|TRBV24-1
CATQGQLTDQPQHF
TGTGCCACCCAGGGACAGTTAACGGACCAGCCCCAGCATTTT
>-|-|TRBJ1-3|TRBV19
CASIPTYRSSGNTIYF
TGTGCCAGCATACCCACATATCGAAGCTCTGGAAACACCATATATTTT
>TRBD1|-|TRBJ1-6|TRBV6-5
CASKGTGTWGLHF
TGTGCCAGCAAAGGGACAGGGACCTGGGGCCTCCACTTT
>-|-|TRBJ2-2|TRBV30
CAWKVRERVNTGELFF
TGTGCCTGGAAAGTTCGGGAGCGGGTGAACACCGGGGAGCTGTTTTTT
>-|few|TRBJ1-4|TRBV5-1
CASSSSPGEKLFF
TGCGCCAGCAGCTCCAGCCCAGGTGAAAAACTGTTTTTT
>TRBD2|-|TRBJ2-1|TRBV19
CASSRLAGSHNEQFF
TGTGCCAGTAGCCGACTAGCGGGGTCCCACAATGAGCAGTTCTTC
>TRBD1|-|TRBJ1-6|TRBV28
CAATGIDSPLHF
TGTGCCGCGACAGGGATCGATTCACCCCTCCACTTT
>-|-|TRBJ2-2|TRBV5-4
CASNGGNAGELFF
TGTGCCAGCAACGGCGGGAACGCCGGGGAGCTGTTTTTT
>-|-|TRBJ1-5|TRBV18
CASSKTKREDQPQHF
TGTGCCAGCTCCAAAACGAAGAGGGAGGATCAGCCCCAGCATTTT
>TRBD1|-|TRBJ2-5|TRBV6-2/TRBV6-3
CASSYSRRTGVQETQYF
TGTGCCAGCAGTTACTCGAGGCGGACAGGCGTTCAAGAGACCCAGTACTTC
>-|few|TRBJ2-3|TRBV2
CASSEAGAGTHTDTQYF
TGTGCCAGCAGTGAAGCGGGGGCAGGGACCCACACAGATACGCAGTATTTT
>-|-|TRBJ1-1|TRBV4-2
CASSQLPRNTEAFF
TGTGCCAGCAGCCAACTCCCCAGGAACACTGAAGCTTTCTTT
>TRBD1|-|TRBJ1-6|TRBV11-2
CASNDRVGAPLHF
TGTGCCAGCAACGACAGGGTGGGTGCACCCCTCCACTTT
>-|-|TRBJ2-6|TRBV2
CASSEARQVSGANVLTF
TGTGCCAGCAGTGAAGCTCGACAGGTCTCTGGGGCCAACGTCCTGACTTTC
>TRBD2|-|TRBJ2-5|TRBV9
CASSVASGGETQYF
TGTGCCAGCAGCGTAGCTAGCGGGGGGGAGACCCAGTACTTC
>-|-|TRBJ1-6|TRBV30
CAWSPTGKGPLHF
TGTGCCTGGAGCCCTACAGGGAAGGGACCCCTCCACTTT
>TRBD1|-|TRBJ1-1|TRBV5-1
CASSRAGTGYEDRTEAFF
TGCGCCAGCAGCAGGGCCGGGACAGGGTATGAGGATAGGACTGAAGCTTTCTTT
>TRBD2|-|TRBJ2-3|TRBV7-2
CASSLFPLAGVTSTDTQYF
TGTGCCAGCAGCTTATTCCCACTAGCGGGGGTAACCAGCACAGATACGCAGTATTTT
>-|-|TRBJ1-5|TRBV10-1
CASSESLYQPQHF
TGCGCCAGCAGTGAGTCGTTATATCAGCCCCAGCATTTT
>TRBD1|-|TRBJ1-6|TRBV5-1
CASSDRQGHSPLHF
TGCGCCAGCAGCGACCGACAGGGTCATTCACCCCTCCACTTT
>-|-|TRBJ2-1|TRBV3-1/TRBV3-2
CASSPTGLGHSYNEQFF
TGTGCCAGCAGCCCTACAGGGCTAGGGCACTCCTACAATGAGCAGTTCTTC
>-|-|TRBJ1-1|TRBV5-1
CASSFPLDSPKNTEAFF
TGCGCCAGCAGCTTCCCTCTAGATTCCCCTAAGAACACTGAAGCTTTCTTT
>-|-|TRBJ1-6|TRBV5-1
CASRGPGGNSPLHF
TGCGCCAGCAGGGGCCCGGGGGGGAACTCACCCCTCCACTTT
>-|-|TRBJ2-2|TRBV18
CASSPKPGYTGELFF
TGTGCCAGCTCACCTAAGCCGGGATACACCGGGGAGCTGTTTTTT
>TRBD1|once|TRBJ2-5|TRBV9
CASSAGGAEQETQYF
TGTGCCAGCAGCGCAGGGGGCGCGGAACAAGAGACCCAGTACTTC
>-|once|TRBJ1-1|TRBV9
CASSVSAGPYSTEAFF
TGTGCCAGCAGCGTAAGCGCAGGGCCATATTCCACTGAAGCTTTCTTT
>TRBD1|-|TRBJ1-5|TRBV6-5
CASSYGQGAGQPQHF
TGTGCCAGCAGTTACGGGCAGGGGGCCGGTCAGCCCCAGCATTTT
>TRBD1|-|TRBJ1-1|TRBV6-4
CASRATGGTEAFF
TGTGCCAGCAGGGCTACAGGGGGCACTGAAGCTTTCTTT
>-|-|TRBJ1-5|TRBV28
CASSFPQPSQPQHF
TGTGCCAGCAGTTTCCCACAGCCGTCCCAGCCCCAGCATTTT